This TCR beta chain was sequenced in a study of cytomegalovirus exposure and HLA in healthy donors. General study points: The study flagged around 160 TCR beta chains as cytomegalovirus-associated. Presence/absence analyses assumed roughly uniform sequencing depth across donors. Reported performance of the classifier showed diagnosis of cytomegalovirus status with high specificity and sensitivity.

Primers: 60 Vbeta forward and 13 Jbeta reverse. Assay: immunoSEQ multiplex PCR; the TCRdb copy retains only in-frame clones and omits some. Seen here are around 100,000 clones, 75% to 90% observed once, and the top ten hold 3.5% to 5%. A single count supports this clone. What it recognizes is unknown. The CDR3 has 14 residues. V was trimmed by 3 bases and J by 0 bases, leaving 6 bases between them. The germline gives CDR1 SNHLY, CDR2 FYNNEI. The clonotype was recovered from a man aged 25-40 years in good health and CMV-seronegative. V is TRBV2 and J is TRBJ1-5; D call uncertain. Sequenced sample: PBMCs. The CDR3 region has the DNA TGTGCCAGCAGTGATCGGTATAGCAATCAGCCCCAGCATTTT. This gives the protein CASSDRYSNQPQHF. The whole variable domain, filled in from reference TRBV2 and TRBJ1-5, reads EPEVTQTPSHQVTQMGQEVILRCVPISNHLYFYWYRQILGQKVEFLVSFYNNEISEKSEIFDDQFSVERPDGSNFTLKIRSTKLEDSAMYFCASSDRYSNQPQHFGDGTRLSIL.